The present TCR beta chain was sequenced within a study of shared clonotypes between healthy human individuals. Study donors comprised healthy, HIV-negative adults devoid of recent acute infection or vaccination. Genomic DNA from each subset was divided evenly over several immunoSEQ plates. Sequenced by immunoSEQ multiplex PCR; TCRdb stores in-frame clones only, minus some. In the table there are roughly 500,000 clones, more than 65% of which are singletons. The TCR originated in a woman in her thirties or forties in good health. Some clones in this sample may be carry-over from other donors' samples. The source material was PBMCs.

The CDR3, as DNA: TGTGCCAGCAGTTTTGGCAGGGGAGTAGGCTACACCTTC. Translation gives CASSFGRGVGYTF. The V and J genes are TRBV28 and TRBJ1-2, with a weak D call TRBD1 (6 bases). Trimming stripped 3 bases from V and 8 bases from J, with 13 bases between. The germline V gene encodes CDR1 MDHEN and CDR2 SYDVKM. The CDR3 length is 13 residues.